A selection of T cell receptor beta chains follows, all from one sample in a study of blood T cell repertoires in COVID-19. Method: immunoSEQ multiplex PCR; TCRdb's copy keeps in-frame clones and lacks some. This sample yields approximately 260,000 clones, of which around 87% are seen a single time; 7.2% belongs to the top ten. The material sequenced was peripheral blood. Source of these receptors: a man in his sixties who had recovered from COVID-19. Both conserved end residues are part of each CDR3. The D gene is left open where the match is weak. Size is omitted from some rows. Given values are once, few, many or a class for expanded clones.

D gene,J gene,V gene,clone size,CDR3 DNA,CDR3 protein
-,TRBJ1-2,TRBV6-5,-,TGTGCCAGCAGTTACGCGCCAGGGTATGGCTACACCTTC,CASSYAPGYGYTF
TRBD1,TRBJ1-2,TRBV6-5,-,TGTGCCAGCGGACAGGGGGCGATCGGCTACACCTTC,CASGQGAIGYTF
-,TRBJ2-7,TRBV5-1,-,TGCGCCAGCAGCTTGGCAGGGGCCTATTACGAGCAGTACTTC,CASSLAGAYYEQYF
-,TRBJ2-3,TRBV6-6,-,TGTGCCAGCAGTTACGAGGGTTGGGGCACAGATACGCAGTATTTT,CASSYEGWGTDTQYF
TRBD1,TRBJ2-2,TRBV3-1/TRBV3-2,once,TGTGCCAGCAGCCAAGCCGGGACAGGGAAGATCGGGGAGCTGTTTTTT,CASSQAGTGKIGELFF
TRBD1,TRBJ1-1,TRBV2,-,TGTGCCAGCAGGGCACAGGGGGGAGGCGGATTCCGGGCTTTCTTT,CASRAQGGGGFRAFF
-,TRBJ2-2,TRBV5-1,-,TGCGCCAGCAGCCATCCACAGGCTAACACCGGGGAGCTGTTTTTT,CASSHPQANTGELFF
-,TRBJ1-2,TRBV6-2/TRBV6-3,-,TGTGCCAGCAGTTACTCGAGGCAGAACTATGGCTACACCTTC,CASSYSRQNYGYTF
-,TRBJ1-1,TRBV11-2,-,TGTGCCAGCAGCTTTCGGGCAGGGCCGAACACTGAAGCTTTCTTT,CASSFRAGPNTEAFF
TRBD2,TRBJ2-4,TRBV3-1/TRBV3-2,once,TGTGCCAGCAGCCGAATCGGCCAGCGGGGGTCCAAAAACATTCAGTACTTC,CASSRIGQRGSKNIQYF
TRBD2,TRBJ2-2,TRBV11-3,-,TGTGCCAGCAGCTTATACGGGGGGGCGAACACCGGGGAGCTGTTTTTT,CASSLYGGANTGELFF
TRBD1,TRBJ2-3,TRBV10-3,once,TGTGCCGCCAGGGGACAGCACACAGATACGCAGTATTTT,CAARGQHTDTQYF
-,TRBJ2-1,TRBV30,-,TGTGCCTGGAGTGTGGGACTGTACAATGAGCAGTTCTTC,CAWSVGLYNEQFF
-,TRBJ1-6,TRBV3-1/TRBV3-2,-,TGTGCCAGCAGCCAAGTGGGGGGGACCAAAGCCCTCCACTTT,CASSQVGGTKALHF
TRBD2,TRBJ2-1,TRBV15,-,TGTGCCACCAGCAGGATAGCGGGGGGGCCCGGAAATGAGCAGTTCTTC,CATSRIAGGPGNEQFF
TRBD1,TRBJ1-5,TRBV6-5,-,TGTGCCAGCAGTAAACAGGGGCGGAGGCATTTT,CASSKQGRRHF
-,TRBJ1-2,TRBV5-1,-,TGCGCCAGCAGCTTGGACCGCGGGTCCAGGGGTGAGGGCTACACCTTC,CASSLDRGSRGEGYTF
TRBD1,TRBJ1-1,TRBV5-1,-,TGCGCCAGCAGAAACAAGGGACAGGGAGAAGATGCCTTT,CASRNKGQGEDAF
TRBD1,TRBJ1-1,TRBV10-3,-,TGTGCCATCAAACGGGACAGATACACTGAAGCTTTCTTT,CAIKRDRYTEAFF
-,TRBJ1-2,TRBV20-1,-,TGCAGTGCTAGTAGTCGACAGACGACCTATGGCTACACCTTC,CSASSRQTTYGYTF
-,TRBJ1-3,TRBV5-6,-,TGTGCCAGCAGCTTGGGCAGATCTTTTGGAAACACCATATATTTT,CASSLGRSFGNTIYF
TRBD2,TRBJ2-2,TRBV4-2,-,TGTGCCAGCAGCGACCCTAGCGGGGGTCGCGGGGAGCTGTTTTTT,CASSDPSGGRGELFF
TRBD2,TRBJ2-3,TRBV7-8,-,TGTGCCAGCAGCTTAGGCAGAGCGGGGGGTGCAGATACGCAGTATTTT,CASSLGRAGGADTQYF
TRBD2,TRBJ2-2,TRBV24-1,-,TGTGCCACCAGTGATTCCCTAGCGGGGGTAACCGGGGAGCTGTTTTTT,CATSDSLAGVTGELFF
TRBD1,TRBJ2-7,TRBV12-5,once,TGTGCTAGTGGTTTGGCGGGACAGGACCACGAGCAGTACTTC,CASGLAGQDHEQYF
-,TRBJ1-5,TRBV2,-,TGTGCCAGCAGTTTCCGGGACACCGGGCCCCAGCATTTT,CASSFRDTGPQHF
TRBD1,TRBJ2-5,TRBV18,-,TGTGCCAGCTCACCTGGGGACAGGGGAGAGACCCAGTACTTC,CASSPGDRGETQYF
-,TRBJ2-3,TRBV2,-,TGTGCCAGCAGCCGGTGGGATACGCAGTATTTT,CASSRWDTQYF
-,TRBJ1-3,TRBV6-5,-,TGTGCCAGCAGATTAGGGGGATCTGGAAACACCATATATTTT,CASRLGGSGNTIYF
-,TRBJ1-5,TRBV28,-,TGTGCCAGCAGTTTATCCAGGGGAGTAAGCAATCAGCCCCAGCATTTT,CASSLSRGVSNQPQHF
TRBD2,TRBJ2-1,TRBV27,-,TGTGCCAGCAGTCCCCAGGGACTAGCGGGGCATAGTGAGCAGTTCTTC,CASSPQGLAGHSEQFF
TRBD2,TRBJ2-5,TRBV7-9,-,TGTGCCAGCAGCTTAGGTGTAGCGGGAGAGACCCAGTACTTC,CASSLGVAGETQYF
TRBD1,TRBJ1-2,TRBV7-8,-,TGTGCCAGCAGCCTGATTGCGGGACAGGACTATGGCTACACCTTC,CASSLIAGQDYGYTF
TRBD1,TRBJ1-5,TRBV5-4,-,TGTGCCAGCAGCGCTGGGACAGGGCCGAATCAGCCCCAGCATTTT,CASSAGTGPNQPQHF
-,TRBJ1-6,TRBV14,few,TGTGCCAGCAGCCAAGATCAGCGATTTTCACCCCTCCACTTT,CASSQDQRFSPLHF
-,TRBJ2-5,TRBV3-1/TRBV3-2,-,TGTGCCAGCAGCCAAGATTGGGGGGGCCGGGAGACCCAGTACTTC,CASSQDWGGRETQYF
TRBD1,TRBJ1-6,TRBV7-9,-,TGTGCCAGCAGCAGGGACAGTGATAATTCACCCCTCCACTTT,CASSRDSDNSPLHF
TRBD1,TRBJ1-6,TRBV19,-,TGTGCCAGCTCGGACAGGGGAAATTCACCCCTCCACTTT,CASSDRGNSPLHF
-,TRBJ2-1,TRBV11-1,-,TGTGCCAGCACCAAGCGAGCTACCTACAATGAGCAGTTCTTC,CASTKRATYNEQFF
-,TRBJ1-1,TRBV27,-,TGTGCCAGCAGTGTCGGACAGCTTACAAGGAACACTGAAGCTTTCTTT,CASSVGQLTRNTEAFF
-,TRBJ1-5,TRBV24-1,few,TGTGCCACCACGGAGAGAAATAGCAATCAGCCCCAGCATTTT,CATTERNSNQPQHF